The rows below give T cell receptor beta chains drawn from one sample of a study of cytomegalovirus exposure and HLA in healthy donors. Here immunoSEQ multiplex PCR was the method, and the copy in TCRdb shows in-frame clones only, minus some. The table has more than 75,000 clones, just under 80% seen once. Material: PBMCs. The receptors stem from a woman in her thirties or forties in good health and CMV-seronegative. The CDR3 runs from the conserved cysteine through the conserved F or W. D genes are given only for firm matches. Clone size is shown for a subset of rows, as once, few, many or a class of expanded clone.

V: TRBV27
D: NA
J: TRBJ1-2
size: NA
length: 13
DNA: TGTGCCAGCAGTTTAAATACCAGGGCTGGCTACACCTTC
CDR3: CASSLNTRAGYTF

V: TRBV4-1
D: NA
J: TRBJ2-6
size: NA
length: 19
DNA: TGCGCCAGCAGCCAAGAGCGGGCAGGGGCCAATTCTGGGGCCAACGTCCTGACTTTC
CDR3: CASSQERAGANSGANVLTF

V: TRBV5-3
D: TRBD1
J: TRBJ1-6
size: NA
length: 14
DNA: TGTGCCAGAAGGCCGGACAGGGCAAATTCACCCCTCCACTTT
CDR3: CARRPDRANSPLHF

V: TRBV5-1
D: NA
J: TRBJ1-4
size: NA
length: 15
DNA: TGCGCCAGCAGCTTCGGGACTTCAACTAATGAAAAACTGTTTTTT
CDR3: CASSFGTSTNEKLFF

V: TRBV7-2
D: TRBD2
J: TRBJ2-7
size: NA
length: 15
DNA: TGTGCCAGCAGCTTAGGCCTAGCGGAACTATACGAGCAGTACTTC
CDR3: CASSLGLAELYEQYF

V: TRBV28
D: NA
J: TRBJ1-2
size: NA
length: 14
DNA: TGTGCCAGCAGTTTTTTTAGGGAGAACTATGGCTACACCTTC
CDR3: CASSFFRENYGYTF

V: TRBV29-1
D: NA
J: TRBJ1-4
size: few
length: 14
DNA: TGCAGCGTGGGATACGCGGGAACTAATGAAAAACTGTTTTTT
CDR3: CSVGYAGTNEKLFF

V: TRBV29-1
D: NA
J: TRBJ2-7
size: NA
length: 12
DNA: TGCAGCGTTGAGGTTGGAGGCCACGAGCAGTACTTC
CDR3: CSVEVGGHEQYF

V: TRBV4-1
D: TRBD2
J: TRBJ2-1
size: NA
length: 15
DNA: TGCGCCAGCAGCCAAGTGTGGCTAGCGGGGGAGAAGCAGTTCTTC
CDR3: CASSQVWLAGEKQFF

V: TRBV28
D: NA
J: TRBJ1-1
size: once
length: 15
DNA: TGTGCCAGCAGTTCTCCAGTGACACCGAACACTGAAGCTTTCTTT
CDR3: CASSSPVTPNTEAFF

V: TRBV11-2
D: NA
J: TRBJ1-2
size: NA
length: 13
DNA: TGTGCCAGCAGCTTAGCGGCAGGGTCTAGCTACACCTTC
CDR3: CASSLAAGSSYTF

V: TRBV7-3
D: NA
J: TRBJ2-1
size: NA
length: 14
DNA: TGTGCCAGCAGCTCTCTGGGGGGGCGGAATGAGCAGTTCTTC
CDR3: CASSSLGGRNEQFF

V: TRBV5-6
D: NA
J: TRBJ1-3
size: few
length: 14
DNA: TGTGCCAGCAGCTGGACAGACTATGGAAACACCATATATTTT
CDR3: CASSWTDYGNTIYF

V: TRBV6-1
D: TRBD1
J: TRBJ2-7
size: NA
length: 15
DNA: TGTGCCAGCAGTGAGGTGGGGACAGGGACCTACGAGCAGTACTTC
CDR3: CASSEVGTGTYEQYF

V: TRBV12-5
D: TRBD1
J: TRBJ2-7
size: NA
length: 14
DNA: TGTGCTAGTGGTTTGGGACAGGGGAGTTCCGAGCAGTACTTC
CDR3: CASGLGQGSSEQYF

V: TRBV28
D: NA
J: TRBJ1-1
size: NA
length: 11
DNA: TGTGCCATCACAAGGAACACTGAAGCTTTCTTT
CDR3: CAITRNTEAFF

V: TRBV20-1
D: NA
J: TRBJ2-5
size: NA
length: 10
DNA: TGCAGTGCCTGGTCGGCGGCCCAGTACTTC
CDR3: CSAWSAAQYF

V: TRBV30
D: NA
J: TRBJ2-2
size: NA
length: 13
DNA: TGTGCCTGGAGTCGCAGTAACACCGGGGAGCTGTTTTTT
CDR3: CAWSRSNTGELFF

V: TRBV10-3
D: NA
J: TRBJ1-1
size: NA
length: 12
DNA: TGTGCCATCGGGGGGATGAACACTGAAGCTTTCTTT
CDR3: CAIGGMNTEAFF

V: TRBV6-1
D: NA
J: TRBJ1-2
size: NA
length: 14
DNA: TGTGCCAGCACCCGTGGAGGGGCGGGGTATGGCTACACCTTC
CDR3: CASTRGGAGYGYTF

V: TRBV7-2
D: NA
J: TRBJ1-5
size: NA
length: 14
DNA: TGTGCCAGCAGCTTGGGACTCAACAATCAGCCCCAGCATTTT
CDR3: CASSLGLNNQPQHF

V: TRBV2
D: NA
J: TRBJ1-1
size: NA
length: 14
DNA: TGTGCCAGTCAAATTCAGGGCCAGAACACTGAAGCTTTCTTT
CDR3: CASQIQGQNTEAFF

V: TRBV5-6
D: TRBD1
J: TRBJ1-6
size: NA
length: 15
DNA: TGTGCCAGCAGCTTGGAAGACAGGGGAAATTCACCCCTCCACTTT
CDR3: CASSLEDRGNSPLHF

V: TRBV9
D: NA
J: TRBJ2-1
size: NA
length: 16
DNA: TGTGCCAGCAGCGTAGCTCCGGGGGTACCCTACGCTTTGCAGTTCTTC
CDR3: CASSVAPGVPYALQFF

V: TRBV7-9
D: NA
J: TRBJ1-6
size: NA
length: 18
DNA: TGTGCCAGCAGCTTAGAGCTTGTGGGCCAAGCCTATAATTCACCCCTCCACTTT
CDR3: CASSLELVGQAYNSPLHF

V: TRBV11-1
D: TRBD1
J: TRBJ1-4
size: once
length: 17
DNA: TGTGCCAGCAGCCCGGGACAGGGAAGGAGTGCTAATGAAAAACTGTTTTTT
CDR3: CASSPGQGRSANEKLFF

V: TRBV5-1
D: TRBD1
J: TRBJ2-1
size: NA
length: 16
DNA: TGCGCCAGCAAGGGGGCCCCAACCCGCTCCGGGAATGAGCAGTTCTTC
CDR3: CASKGAPTRSGNEQFF

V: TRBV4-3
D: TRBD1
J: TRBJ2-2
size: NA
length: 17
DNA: TGCGCCAGCAGCCAAGCACCCGGGACAGCGAACACCGGGGAGCTGTTTTTT
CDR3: CASSQAPGTANTGELFF

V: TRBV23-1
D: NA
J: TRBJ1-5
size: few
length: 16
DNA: TGCGCCAGCAGTCAAACGGACAGATTTAGCAATCAGCCCCAGCATTTT
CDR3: CASSQTDRFSNQPQHF

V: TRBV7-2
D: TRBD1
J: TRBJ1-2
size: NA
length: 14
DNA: TGTGCCAGCGGCGGAACAGGGGTGGGGTATGGCTACACCTTC
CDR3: CASGGTGVGYGYTF

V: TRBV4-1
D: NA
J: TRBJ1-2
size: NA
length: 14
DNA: TGCGCCAGCAGCCAAGACCAGGGTGTCTATGGCTACACCTTC
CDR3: CASSQDQGVYGYTF

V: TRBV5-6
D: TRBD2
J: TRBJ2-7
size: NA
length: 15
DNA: TGTGCCAGCAGCCCGGGACTAGCGGGGGGTTACGAGCAGTACTTC
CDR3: CASSPGLAGGYEQYF

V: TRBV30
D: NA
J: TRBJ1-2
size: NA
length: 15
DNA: TGTGCCTGGAGCGCTAGGACACAAACGAACACCGGCTACACCTTC
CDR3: CAWSARTQTNTGYTF

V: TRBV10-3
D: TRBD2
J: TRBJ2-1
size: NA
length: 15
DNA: TGTGCCATCAGCGGGGGGGGGTCTGGGGCCGGGGAGCAGTTCTTC
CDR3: CAISGGGSGAGEQFF

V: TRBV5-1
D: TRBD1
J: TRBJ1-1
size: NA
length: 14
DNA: TGCGCCAGCAGCTTCGCGACAGGGGACACTGAAGCTTTCTTT
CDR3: CASSFATGDTEAFF

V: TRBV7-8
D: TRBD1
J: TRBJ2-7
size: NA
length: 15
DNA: TGTGCCAGCAGACTTTCCGGGACAGGGCCGAACGAGCAGTACTTC
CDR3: CASRLSGTGPNEQYF

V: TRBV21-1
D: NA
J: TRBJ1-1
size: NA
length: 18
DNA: TGTGCCAGCAGCCCCCACCTGGCGAGGGACAGAGTGGACACTGAAGCTTTCTTT
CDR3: CASSPHLARDRVDTEAFF